This T cell receptor (beta chain) is from a study of OX40 agonist ivuxolimab in advanced cancers. In the study overall: The study treated patients with ivuxolimab, an agonistic anti-OX40 (CD134) antibody.

Germline V gene lookup returns CDR1 MNHEY and CDR2 SMNVEV (reference sequence). Trimming left V 0 bases short and J 2 bases short, with 5 bases between. This CDR3 contains 14 residues. Autoimmune disease history or systemic immunosuppression disqualified patients. Data came from immunoSEQ multiplex PCR; TCRdb stores just in-frame clones and leaves some out. The table records 68,000 or so clones, roughly 82% of them present only once. The gene calls are TRBV27 and TRBJ1-5; D remains ambiguous. The sequencing used CD4+ or CD8+ T cells sorted from blood, collected in a trial of the OX40 agonist ivuxolimab. This TCR came from an adult with an advanced solid tumor such as melanoma, head and neck, liver or kidney cancer. CDR3 DNA sequence: TGTGCCAGCAGTTTATCTGGGGGCAATCAGCCCCAGCATTTT. Translated: CASSLSGGNQPQHF.